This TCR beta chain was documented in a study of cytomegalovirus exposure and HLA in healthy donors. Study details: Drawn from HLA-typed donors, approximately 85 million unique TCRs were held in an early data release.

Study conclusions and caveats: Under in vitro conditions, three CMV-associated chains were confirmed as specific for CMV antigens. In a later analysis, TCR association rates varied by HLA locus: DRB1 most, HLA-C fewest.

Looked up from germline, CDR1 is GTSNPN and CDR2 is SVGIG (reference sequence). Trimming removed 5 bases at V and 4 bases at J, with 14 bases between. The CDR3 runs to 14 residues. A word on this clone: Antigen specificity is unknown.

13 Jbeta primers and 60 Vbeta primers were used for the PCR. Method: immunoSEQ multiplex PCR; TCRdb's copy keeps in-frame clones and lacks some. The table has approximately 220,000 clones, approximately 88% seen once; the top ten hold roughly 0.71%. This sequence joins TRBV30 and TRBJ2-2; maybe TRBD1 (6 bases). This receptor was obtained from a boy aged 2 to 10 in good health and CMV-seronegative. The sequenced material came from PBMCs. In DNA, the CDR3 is TGTGCCTGGTTGTTGGGACACCCCACCGGGGAGCTGTTTTTT. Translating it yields CAWLLGHPTGELFF.